The 25 T cell receptor beta chains given below trace back to one sample, sequenced in a study of T cells in Graves' hyperthyroidism and ophthalmopathy. The CDR3 regions of TCR beta were amplified from RNA transcripts. RT-PCR in the first round (using the HTBI primer set) targeted the TCR CDR3. TCRdb ran MiXCR on the multiplex PCR reads and lists one entry per CDR3 protein. This table has almost 600,000 distinct CDR3 sequences, approximately 15% appearing once. Sequenced material: blood. Every receptor here comes from a woman aged 25 to 39 with Graves' hyperthyroidism that later progressed to Graves' ophthalmopathy.

The chain has TRBV19 and TRBJ1-6; no clear D. Per the germline V gene, CDR1 is LNHDA and CDR2 is SQIVND (reference sequence). V lost 3 bases and J lost 12, with 6 bases in between. The CDR3 consists of 11 residues. The CDR3 nucleotides read TGTGCCAGTAGTATTGGAGGACCCCTCCACTTT. The encoded protein is CASSIGGPLHF.

In this sample, this clonotype turned up many times. This rearrangement joins TRBV7-8 to TRBJ2-3, with a possible D match to TRBD1 (5 bases). Germline values: CDR1 SGHVS, CDR2 FQNEAQ. Trimming pared 3 bases from V and 3 bases from J, leaving 7 bases between. CDR3 length equals 13 residues. CDR3 residues: CASSFRQTDTQYF. The CDR3 DNA follows: TGTGCCAGCAGCTTCCGACAGACAGATACGCAGTATTTT.

This clonotype came up many times. The genes are TRBV4-1 and TRBJ2-1; possibly TRBD1 or TRBD2 for D (6 bases each). Trimming stripped 9 bases from V and 8 bases from J, with 23 bases between. Germline CDR1 and CDR2: MGHRA and YSYEKL. This CDR3 is 15 amino acids long. The CDR3 sequence: CASQLAGQNRDEQFF. The CDR3 DNA follows: TGCGCCAGTCAACTCGCGGGACAAAATCGCGATGAGCAGTTCTTC.

In nucleotides, the CDR3 is TGTGCCAGCCGATGGGCCGGGACAGCTAACTATGGCTACACCTTC. Translation: CASRWAGTANYGYTF. V and J are TRBV12-3 or TRBV12-4 and TRBJ1-2, with 7 bases identical to TRBD1. Trimming at V came to 8 bases and at J to 0 bases, leaving 9 bases not matched to a gene. This CDR3 contains 15 residues.

About this clonotype itself: The CDR3 does not end in the conserved phenylalanine or tryptophan, so this is likely a read error. The V call is TRBV30, the J call TRBJ2-2; D remains unclear. The germline gives CDR1 GTSNPN, CDR2 SVGIG (reference sequence). This CDR3 has 13 amino acids. V lost 3 bases to trimming and J lost 7 bases, with 12 bases between them. The CDR3 sequence: CAWSVRVVGELFV. The CDR3 DNA follows: TGTGCCTGGAGCGTTCGAGTGGTCGGGGAGCTGTTTGTT.

The V call is TRBV29-1, the J call TRBJ2-3; a weak D match, TRBD1 (5 bases). Per the germline V gene, CDR1 is SQVTM and CDR2 is ANQGSEA. With 4 bases removed from V and 5 bases from J, the gap between germline ends came to 16 bases. This CDR3 comprises 14 residues. Here the CDR3 reads CSVAKGLSQDTQYF. The CDR3 nucleotides are TGCAGCGTTGCAAAGGGGCTTTCGCAAGATACGCAGTATTTT.

This clonotype was counted only a few times. One end of the junction fails to match germline, which may point to a read error. V and J are TRBV19 and TRBJ1-5; D gene unclear. Germline CDR1 LNHDA, CDR2 SQIVND (reference sequence). CDR3 length: 15 amino acids. The CDR3 coding sequence is TGTGCCAGTAGTATAGTAGGGTACGGCAATCGGCCCCAGCATTTT. Its protein is CASSIVGYGNRPQHF.

This clonotype was detected only a few times. The gene calls are TRBV11-3 and TRBJ2-2; 9 positions agree with TRBD2. The CDR3 consists of 16 residues. Germline CDR1 SGHNT, CDR2 YENEEA. The junction had 6 bases not matched to a gene; V was cut back by 5 bases and J by 2 bases. The CDR3 is CASSHSGSPNTGELFF. The CDR3 DNA is TGTGCCAGCAGCCATAGCGGGAGCCCTAACACCGGGGAGCTGTTTTTT.

This clonotype was picked up many times. V gene TRBV19 combines with J gene TRBJ1-4; 8 nucleotides match TRBD1. J gave up 2 bases and V 5 bases, and 7 bases lay outside the gene matches. The CDR3 spans 16 residues. Germline CDR1 LNHDA, CDR2 SQIVND (reference sequence). The CDR3 spells CASSRTGLMTNEKLFF. The DNA for the CDR3 is TGTGCCAGTAGTCGGACAGGGCTAATGACTAATGAAAAACTGTTTTTT.

This clonotype appeared many times. This rearrangement joins TRBV20-1 to TRBJ2-5; 9 bases line up with TRBD2. Germline-derived CDR1 and CDR2 are DFQATT and SNEGSKA (reference sequence). The CDR3 has 13 amino acids. V shed 5 bases, J shed 2 bases, and the junction held 3 bases outside the gene matches. This CDR3 is CSAPTSGQETQYF. The CDR3 DNA sequence: TGCAGTGCTCCGACTAGCGGACAAGAGACCCAGTACTTC.

The sample holds a few counts of this clonotype. The chain couples TRBV20-1 to TRBJ1-2; maybe TRBD1 (6 bases). This CDR3 has 15 amino acids. Germline-derived CDR1 and CDR2 are DFQATT and SNEGSKA (reference sequence). Trimming removed 3 bases at V and 1 base at J, with 15 bases between. The DNA of the CDR3 is TGCAGTGCTAGCCGCGGGACACCCCTTAACTATGGCTACACCTTC. Protein sequence: CSASRGTPLNYGYTF.

This chain uses TRBV20-1 with TRBJ2-3, with D perhaps TRBD2 (5 bases). CDR1 and CDR2 (germline): DFQATT, SNEGSKA (reference sequence). The V and J ends lost 2 bases and 1 base respectively, with 16 bases between them. The CDR3 consists of 16 residues. The CDR3 loop reads CSARPRVGAGTDTQYF. CDR3 sequence (DNA): TGCAGTGCTAGACCTCGTGTGGGAGCTGGCACAGATACGCAGTATTTT.

This clonotype was picked up many times. The chain has TRBV10-3 and TRBJ2-1; 10 bases line up with TRBD2. V was clipped by 4 bases and J by 6 bases; unmatched bases: 9. The CDR3 runs 16 residues. From germline, CDR1 is ENHRY and CDR2 SYGVKD. CDR3 DNA sequence: TGTGCCATCAGTGGGACAAGCGGGAGGGTTAGCAATGAGCAGTTCTTC. Its protein product is CAISGTSGRVSNEQFF.

This clonotype came up many times. The chain joins TRBV11-3 to TRBJ2-1; 11 nucleotides line up with TRBD2. CDR1 and CDR2 (germline): SGHNT, YENEEA. The CDR3 has 16 amino acids. The V gene end was trimmed by 5 bases and the J gene end by 5 bases; junction bases not matched to a gene: 8. Written as DNA, the CDR3 is TGTGCCAGCAGCCTAGGACTAGCGGGCCAAGACAATGAGCAGTTCTTC. Its translation is CASSLGLAGQDNEQFF.

Many counts were recorded for this clonotype. The chain combines TRBV20-1 with TRBJ2-3; D unresolved. The CDR3 sequence is 15 residues long. Trimming left V 0 bases short and J 2 bases short, with 12 bases between. Germline V gene sequence: CDR1 DFQATT, CDR2 SNEGSKA (reference sequence). CDR3 loop: CSARDRIQNTDTQYF. For the CDR3, the DNA is TGCAGTGCTAGAGATAGAATACAGAACACAGATACGCAGTATTTT.

The chain couples TRBV10-1 to TRBJ2-2, with 7 bases aligning to TRBD2. This CDR3 comprises 17 residues. The trim removed 3 bases at V and 2 bases at J, leaving 9 bases unmatched. From germline, CDR1 is WNHNN and CDR2 SYGVQD (reference sequence). CDR3 residues: CASSDLADAGNTGELFF. CDR3 coding DNA: TGCGCCAGCAGTGATCTAGCGGATGCGGGAAACACCGGGGAGCTGTTTTTT.

As regards this clonotype: A much larger clone lies a single base off, so this may be a read error. This chain links TRBV27 with TRBJ1-1; no definite D call. There are 13 residues in the CDR3. V was clipped by 5 bases and J by 7 bases, with 14 bases between them. Looked up from germline, CDR1 is MNHEY and CDR2 is SMNVEV (reference sequence). Written as DNA, the CDR3 is TGTGCCAGCAGTCCGATGCCGCACATTGAAGCTTTCTTT. Translating it yields CASSPMPHIEAFF.

This clonotype has only a few counts. J is TRBJ1-3 and V is TRBV7-9; possibly TRBD1 for D (5 bases). V was shortened by 10 bases and J by 1 base, with 14 bases between the two germline ends. The CDR3 sequence is 14 residues long. The germline gives CDR1 SEHNR, CDR2 FQNEAQ (reference sequence). The CDR3 reads CATLRGLSGNTIYF. In DNA, the CDR3 is TGTGCCACCCTTAGGGGACTTTCTGGAAACACCATATATTTT.

The table lists this clonotype with many counts. The chain has TRBV18 and TRBJ2-3; no reliable D call. V lost 0 bases and J lost 3, with 7 bases in between. CDR1 and CDR2 (germline): KGHSH, LQKENI. This CDR3 has 14 amino acids. The CDR3 loop reads CASSPPSWTDTQYF. The CDR3 DNA follows: TGTGCCAGCTCACCACCGTCGTGGACAGATACGCAGTATTTT.

This clonotype was counted ten times or more. The chain carries TRBV11-3 and TRBJ2-3, with D unclear. Deletions cut 2 bases from V and 6 bases from J, with 12 bases between. The CDR3 runs to 14 residues. Germline CDR1 is SGHNT and CDR2 is YENEEA. For the CDR3, the DNA is TGTGCCAGCAGCTTATTGGCGTCTACCGATACGCAGTATTTT. Amino acid sequence: CASSLLASTDTQYF. Variable domain in full (rest from reference TRBV11-3 and TRBJ2-3): EAGVVQSPRYKIIEKKQPVAFWCNPISGHNTLYWYLQNLGQGPELLIRYENEEAVDDSQLPKDRFSAERLKGVDSTLKIQPAELGDSAVYLCASSLLASTDTQYFGPGTRLTVL.

This clonotype was counted only a few times. A single base separates this from a much larger clone, so it may be a read error. This chain links TRBV20-1 with TRBJ1-1, with 7 bases matching TRBD1. The CDR3 extends over 15 amino acids. CDR1 is DFQATT and CDR2 is SNEGSKA in the germline V gene (reference sequence). The CDR3 DNA reads as TGCAGAGCCCCCGCCCCACAGGGGCCGAACACTGAAGCTTTCTTT. It encodes CRAPAPQGPNTEAFF.

This clonotype occurred a few times. This clone may be a read error of a much larger clone one base away. J is TRBJ1-1 and V is TRBV2, with D unresolved. Germline loops: CDR1 SNHLY, CDR2 FYNNEI. Trimming shortened V by 2 bases and J by 5 bases, and 12 bases separated the two germline ends. The CDR3 sequence is 14 residues long. This chain's CDR3 is CASSETAERTEAFF. The CDR3 bases are TGTGCCAGCAGTGAAACCGCTGAACGAACTGAAGCTTTCTTT.

The rearrangement uses TRBV4-3 and TRBJ1-5; D is uncertain. Germline assignment: CDR1 LGHNA and CDR2 YSLEER. V was clipped by 4 bases and J by 4 bases, with 8 bases between them. CDR3 length equals 13 residues. The CDR3 region has the DNA TGCGCCAGCAGCCCGTTGAAGAATCAGCCCCAGCATTTT. This translates into CASSPLKNQPQHF.

This sequence joins TRBV28 and TRBJ1-5; the match to TRBD1 covers 8 bases. The ends lost 7 bases at V and 4 bases at J; junction bases unmatched: 9. CDR1 and CDR2 from the germline V gene are MDHEN and SYDVKM. The CDR3 contains 15 residues. Here the CDR3 reads CASTPVDRENQPQHF. CDR3 DNA: TGTGCCAGCACCCCCGTGGACAGGGAAAATCAGCCCCAGCATTTT.

The chain has TRBV6-5 and TRBJ2-2; no reliable D call. This CDR3 is 14 amino acids long. V was shortened by 4 bases and J by 5 bases, with 11 bases between the two germline ends. CDR1 and CDR2 from the germline V gene are MNHEY and SVGAGI. CDR3 DNA sequence: TGTGCCAGCAGTTCTGGGATCGGGACCGGGGAGCTGTTTTTT. Its translation: CASSSGIGTGELFF.